This passage covers 7 T cell receptor beta chains from one sample sequenced in a study of identical twins. A single record per CDR3 protein comes from TCRdb applying MiXCR to the 5' RACE reads. Of 1.5 million to 2 million distinct CDR3 sequences listed, around 33% are singletons. Sequencing was done on a sample of cord blood. The receptors come from a newborn girl in good health.

This clonotype was counted only a few times. The J gene is TRBJ1-5, the V gene TRBV20-1; possibly TRBD1 for D (6 bases). Per the germline V gene, CDR1 is DFQATT and CDR2 is SNEGSKA (reference sequence). Trimming took off 3 bases at V and 3 bases at J, with 9 bases between the two ends. CDR3 length: 13 residues. CDR3 bases: TGCAGTGCTAGTGGGGACACCAATCAGCCCCAGCATTTT. Its protein is CSASGDTNQPQHF.

This sequence joins TRBV20-1 and TRBJ2-3; D may be TRBD1 (5 bases). The ends were cut back, 2 bases at V and 3 bases at J, with 15 bases in the middle. The CDR3 has 15 amino acids. The germline CDR1 and CDR2 sequences are DFQATT and SNEGSKA (reference sequence). This CDR3 reads CSARPLVKGTDTQYF. The CDR3 DNA reads as TGCAGTGCTAGACCGCTCGTAAAGGGGACAGATACGCAGTATTTT.

The chain recombines TRBV2 with TRBJ1-2; 11 bases align to TRBD1. V lost 8 bases to trimming and J lost 4 bases; unmatched junction nucleotides: 6. CDR1 SNHLY and CDR2 FYNNEI come from the germline V gene. The CDR3 has 14 residues. The CDR3 DNA sequence: TGTGCCAGCCGCGGACAGGGGGCCCTCTATGGCTACACCTTC. Translation: CASRGQGALYGYTF. The full variable domain, with the rest looked up from reference TRBV2 and TRBJ1-2, is EPEVTQTPSHQVTQMGQEVILRCVPISNHLYFYWYRQILGQKVEFLVSFYNNEISEKSEIFDDQFSVERPDGSNFTLKIRSTKLEDSAMYFCASRGQGALYGYTFGSGTRLTVV.

The gene calls are TRBV29-1 and TRBJ1-1; no definite D call. The germline gives CDR1 SQVTM, CDR2 ANQGSEA. The CDR3 loop spans 16 amino acids. V was trimmed by 5 bases and J by 3 bases, leaving 22 bases between them. For the CDR3, the DNA is TGCAGCGTTTCGAGTTTTGGCTGGGCTGAAGACACTGAAGCTTTCTTT. Its translation: CSVSSFGWAEDTEAFF. Based on the CDR3 plus reference TRBV29-1 and TRBJ1-1, the full variable domain is SAVISQKPSRDICQRGTSLTIQCQVDSQVTMMFWYRQQPGQSLTLIATANQGSEATYESGFVIDKFPISRPNLTFSTLTVSNMSPEDSSIYLCSVSSFGWAEDTEAFFGQGTRLTVV.

This rearrangement joins TRBV9 to TRBJ2-4, with 8 bases aligning to TRBD2. The V gene's germline CDR1 is SGDLS and CDR2 YYNGEE. V was pared by 0 bases and J by 0 bases, with 5 bases of the junction left unmatched. The CDR3 totals 17 residues. The DNA for the CDR3 is TGTGCCAGCAGCGTAGGCGGGGGGAACCTAGCCAAAAACATTCAGTACTTC. This sequence encodes CASSVGGGNLAKNIQYF.

The chain links TRBV7-2 to TRBJ2-7, with 9 bases identical to TRBD2. With V trimmed by 4 bases and J by 5 bases, 12 bases remained unmatched. This CDR3 comprises 16 residues. Germline V gene lookup returns CDR1 SGHTA and CDR2 FQGNSA. The CDR3 nucleotides are TGTGCCAGCAGCTCAAATATGGCGGGAGGGCCCCACGAGCAGTACTTC. As protein: CASSSNMAGGPHEQYF.

This clonotype was observed a few times. The rearrangement links TRBV20-1 to TRBJ2-7; 8 bases are a match to TRBD2. J was trimmed by 4 bases and V by 0 bases; bases with no gene match: 5. Germline V CDR1 and CDR2: DFQATT, SNEGSKA (reference sequence). The CDR3 sequence is 14 residues long. CDR3 in DNA: TGCAGTGCTAGAGACGGGAGGGTCGGGTACGAGCAGTACTTC. Its protein is CSARDGRVGYEQYF.